This T cell receptor (beta chain) was captured by sequencing in a study of blood T cell repertoires in COVID-19. Study-level background: Collection of acute and convalescent COVID-19 samples took place in the United States, Italy and Spain. PBMCs, B-cell-depleted T cells, or T cells provided the cDNA or gDNA that made up the material.

In the source study's methods: Quantification of nucleated cells was approximated via reference gene primer amplification. Assay used: immunoSEQ multiplex PCR; TCRdb lists only in-frame clones, some missing. The V and J calls and clone size come from that table; D and trimming were worked out from the DNA. The sample carries roughly 99,000 clones, around 92% recorded once. The CDR3 spans 12 residues. The ends were cut back, 4 bases at V and 4 bases at J, with 7 bases in the middle. Germline lookup yields CDR1 LGHDT and CDR2 YNNKEL (reference sequence). Input material: peripheral blood. The chain has TRBV3-1 (or the pseudogene TRBV3-2) and TRBJ2-5; tentative D call: TRBD1 (6 bases). This receptor was obtained from a man in his forties with active or convalescent COVID-19. The CDR3: CASSRGGETQYF. The CDR3 region has the DNA TGTGCCAGCAGCCGAGGGGGAGAGACCCAGTACTTC.